These 5 T cell receptor beta chains were sequenced from one sample in a study of blood T cell repertoires in COVID-19. Method: immunoSEQ multiplex PCR; TCRdb's copy keeps in-frame clones and lacks some. This table holds around 100,000 clones, about 90% found once. The material sequenced was peripheral blood. These receptors all stem from a man aged 80 or over with acute or convalescent COVID-19.

This sequence joins TRBV5-1 and TRBJ2-2, with a possible D match to TRBD1 (6 bases). Germline CDR1 reads SGHRS; CDR2 reads YFSETQ. Trimming pared 0 bases from V and 8 bases from J, leaving 14 bases between. CDR3 length equals 15 residues. The CDR3 protein is CASSLDGGTFGELFF. The CDR3 coding sequence is TGCGCCAGCAGCTTGGATGGGGGCACTTTTGGGGAGCTGTTTTTT.

The CDR3 is CATSTLAGVETQYF. CDR3 DNA: TGTGCCACCAGCACCCTGGCAGGGGTTGAGACCCAGTACTTC. This chain connects TRBV15 to TRBJ2-5; D perhaps matches TRBD1 (6 bases). The CDR3 is 14 amino acids. V was cut by 4 bases and J by 5 bases, with 14 bases left in between. Germline CDR1 and CDR2: LNHNV and YYDKDF (reference sequence).

This sequence joins TRBV19 and TRBJ1-2; D is unresolved. There are 14 residues in the CDR3. Germline V gene data show CDR1 as LNHDA and CDR2 as SQIVND (reference sequence). V shed 5 bases and J shed 2 bases, with 12 bases lying between them. CDR3 region: CASSPGGVNYGYTF. The CDR3 nucleotides are TGTGCCAGTAGTCCGGGAGGCGTGAACTATGGCTACACCTTC.

The genes are TRBV19 and TRBJ2-1; 8 bases are shared with TRBD2. The trim removed 3 bases at V and 5 bases at J, leaving 9 bases unmatched. The CDR3 loop spans 16 amino acids. From germline, CDR1 is LNHDA and CDR2 SQIVND (reference sequence). The CDR3 DNA reads as TGTGCCAGTAGTATGGTGCGTAGCGGGATAAACAATGAGCAGTTCTTC. This encodes CASSMVRSGINNEQFF.

The chain employs TRBV29-1 and TRBJ1-5; no definite D call. The CDR3 extends over 12 amino acids. The germline V and J ends were trimmed by 6 bases and 0 bases, with 6 bases remaining between them. Germline loops: CDR1 SQVTM, CDR2 ANQGSEA. The CDR3 DNA is TGCAGCGTCGGAGATAGCAATCAGCCCCAGCATTTT. It codes for CSVGDSNQPQHF.